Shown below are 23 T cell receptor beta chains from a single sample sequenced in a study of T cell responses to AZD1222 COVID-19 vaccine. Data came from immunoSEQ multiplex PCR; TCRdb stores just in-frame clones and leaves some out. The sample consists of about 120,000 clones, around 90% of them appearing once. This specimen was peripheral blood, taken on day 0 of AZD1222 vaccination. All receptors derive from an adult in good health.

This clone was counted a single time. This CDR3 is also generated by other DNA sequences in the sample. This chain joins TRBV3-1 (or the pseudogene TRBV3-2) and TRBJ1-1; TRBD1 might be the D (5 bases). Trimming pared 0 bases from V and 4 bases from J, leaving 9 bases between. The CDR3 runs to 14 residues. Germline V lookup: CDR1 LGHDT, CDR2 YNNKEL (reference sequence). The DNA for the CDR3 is TGTGCCAGCAGCCAAGATGGGGGGGTCACTGAAGCTTTCTTT. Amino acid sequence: CASSQDGGVTEAFF.

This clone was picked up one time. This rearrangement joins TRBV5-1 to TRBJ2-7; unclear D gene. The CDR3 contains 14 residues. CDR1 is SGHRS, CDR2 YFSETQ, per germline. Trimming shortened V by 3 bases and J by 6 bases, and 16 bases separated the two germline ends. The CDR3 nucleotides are TGCGCCAGCAGCTCCCAACAGCCCCCAGGCGAGCAGTACTTC. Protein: CASSSQQPPGEQYF.

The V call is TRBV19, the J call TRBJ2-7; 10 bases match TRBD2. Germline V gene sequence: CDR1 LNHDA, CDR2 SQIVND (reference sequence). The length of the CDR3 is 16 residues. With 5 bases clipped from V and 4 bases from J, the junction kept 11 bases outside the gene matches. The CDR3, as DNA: TGTGCCAGTAGTCATCTTTGGACTAGCGGAGGTTACGAGCAGTACTTC. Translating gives CASSHLWTSGGYEQYF.

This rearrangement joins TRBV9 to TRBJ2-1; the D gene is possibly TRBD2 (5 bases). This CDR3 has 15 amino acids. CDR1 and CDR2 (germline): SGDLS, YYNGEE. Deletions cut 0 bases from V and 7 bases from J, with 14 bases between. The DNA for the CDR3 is TGTGCCAGCAGCGTAGGATCTAGCATTATGAATGAGCAGTTCTTC. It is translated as CASSVGSSIMNEQFF.

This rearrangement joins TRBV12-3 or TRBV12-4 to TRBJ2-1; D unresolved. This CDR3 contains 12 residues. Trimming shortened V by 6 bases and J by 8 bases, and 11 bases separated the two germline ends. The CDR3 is CASSKMHYEQFF. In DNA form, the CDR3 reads TGTGCCAGCAGCAAAATGCACTATGAGCAGTTCTTC.

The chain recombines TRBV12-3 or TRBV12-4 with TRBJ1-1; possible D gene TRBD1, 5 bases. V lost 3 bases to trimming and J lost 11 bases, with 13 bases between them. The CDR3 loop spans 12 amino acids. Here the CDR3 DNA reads TGTGCCAGCAGTTTGAACACCCCAGGGGCTTTCTTT. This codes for CASSLNTPGAFF.

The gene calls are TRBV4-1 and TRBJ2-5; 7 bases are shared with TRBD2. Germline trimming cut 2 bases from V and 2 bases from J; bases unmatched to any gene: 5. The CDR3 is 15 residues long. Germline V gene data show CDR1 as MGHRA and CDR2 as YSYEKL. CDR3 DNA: TGCGCCAGCAGCCAACCGGGGGAGGGACAAGAGACCCAGTACTTC. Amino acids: CASSQPGEGQETQYF.

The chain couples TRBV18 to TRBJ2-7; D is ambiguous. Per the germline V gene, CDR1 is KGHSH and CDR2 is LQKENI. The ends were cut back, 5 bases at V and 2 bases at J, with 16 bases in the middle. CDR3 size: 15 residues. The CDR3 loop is CASSSEGAAAYEQYF. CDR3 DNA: TGTGCCAGCTCATCGGAAGGCGCGGCGGCCTACGAGCAGTACTTC.

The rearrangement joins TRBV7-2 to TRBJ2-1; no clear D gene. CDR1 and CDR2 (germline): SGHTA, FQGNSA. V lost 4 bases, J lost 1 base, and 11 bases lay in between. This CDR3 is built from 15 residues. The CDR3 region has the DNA TGTGCCAGCAGCTCCCGACTGGAATCCTACAATGAGCAGTTCTTC. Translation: CASSSRLESYNEQFF.

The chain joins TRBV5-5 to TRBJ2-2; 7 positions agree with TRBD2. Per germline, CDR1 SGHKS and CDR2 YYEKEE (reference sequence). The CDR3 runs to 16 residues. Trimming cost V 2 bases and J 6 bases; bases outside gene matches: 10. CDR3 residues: CASSFLSPSGAGELFF. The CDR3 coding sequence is TGTGCCAGCAGCTTTTTGTCTCCTAGCGGAGCCGGGGAGCTGTTTTTT.

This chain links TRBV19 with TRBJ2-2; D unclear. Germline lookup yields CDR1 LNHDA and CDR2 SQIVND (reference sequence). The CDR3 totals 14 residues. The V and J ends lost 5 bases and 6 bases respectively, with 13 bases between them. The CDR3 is CASSSLEKPGELFF. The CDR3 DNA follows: TGTGCCAGTAGTTCCCTAGAAAAACCCGGGGAGCTGTTTTTT.

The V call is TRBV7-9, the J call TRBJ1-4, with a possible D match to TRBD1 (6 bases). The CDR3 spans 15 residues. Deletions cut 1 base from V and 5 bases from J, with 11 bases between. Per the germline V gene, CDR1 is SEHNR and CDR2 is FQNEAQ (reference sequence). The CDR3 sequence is CASSLDRAHNEKLFF. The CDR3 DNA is TGTGCCAGCAGCTTAGACAGGGCACACAATGAAAAACTGTTTTTT.

Here the CDR3 reads CASSQDEGTGVYYGYTF. CDR3 bases: TGCGCCAGCAGCCAAGATGAAGGGACAGGGGTTTACTATGGCTACACCTTC. The chain joins TRBV4-3 to TRBJ1-2; 10 bases map to TRBD1. The CDR3 loop spans 17 amino acids. Germline lookup yields CDR1 LGHNA and CDR2 YSLEER. With 0 bases clipped from V and 3 bases from J, the junction kept 7 bases outside the gene matches.

Written as DNA, the CDR3 is TGTGCCAGCAGTTGGTACGGGACGCCCAACAATGAGCAGTTCTTC. This translates into CASSWYGTPNNEQFF. V and J are TRBV11-3 and TRBJ2-1; D tentatively fits TRBD1 or TRBD2 (5 bases each). The CDR3 sequence is 15 residues long. Germline CDR1 and CDR2: SGHNT and YENEEA. With 6 bases removed from V and 5 bases from J, the gap between germline ends came to 17 bases.

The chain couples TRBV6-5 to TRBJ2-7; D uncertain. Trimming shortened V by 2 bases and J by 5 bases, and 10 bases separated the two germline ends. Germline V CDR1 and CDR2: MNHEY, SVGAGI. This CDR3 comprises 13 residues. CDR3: CASSYGDLDEQYF. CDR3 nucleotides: TGTGCCAGCAGTTACGGGGATCTAGACGAGCAGTACTTC.

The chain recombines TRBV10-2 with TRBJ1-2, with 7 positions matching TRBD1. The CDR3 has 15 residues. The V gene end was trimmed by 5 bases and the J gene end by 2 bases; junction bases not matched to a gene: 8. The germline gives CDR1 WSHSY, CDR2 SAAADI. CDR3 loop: CASSNRGHLNYGYTF. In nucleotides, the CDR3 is TGCGCCAGCAGTAACAGGGGACACTTGAACTATGGCTACACCTTC.

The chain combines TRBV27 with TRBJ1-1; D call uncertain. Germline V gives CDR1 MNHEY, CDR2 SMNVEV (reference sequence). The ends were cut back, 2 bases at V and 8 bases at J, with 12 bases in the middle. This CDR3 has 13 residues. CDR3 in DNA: TGTGCCAGCAGTTTAGGGAGGACTGCGGAAGCTTTCTTT. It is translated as CASSLGRTAEAFF.

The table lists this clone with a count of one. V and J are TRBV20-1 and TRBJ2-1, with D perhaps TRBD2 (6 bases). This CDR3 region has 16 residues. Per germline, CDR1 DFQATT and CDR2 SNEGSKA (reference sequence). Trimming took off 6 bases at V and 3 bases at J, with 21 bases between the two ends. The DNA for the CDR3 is TGCAGTGCCAGTGTCGCGGGAAGAGGTCTCTACAATGAGCAGTTCTTC. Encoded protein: CSASVAGRGLYNEQFF.

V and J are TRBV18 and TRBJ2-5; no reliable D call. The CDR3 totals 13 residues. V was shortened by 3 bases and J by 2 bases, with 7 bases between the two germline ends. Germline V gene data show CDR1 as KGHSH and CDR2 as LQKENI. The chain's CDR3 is CASSPGTQETQYF. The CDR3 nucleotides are TGTGCCAGCTCACCCGGCACGCAAGAGACCCAGTACTTC.

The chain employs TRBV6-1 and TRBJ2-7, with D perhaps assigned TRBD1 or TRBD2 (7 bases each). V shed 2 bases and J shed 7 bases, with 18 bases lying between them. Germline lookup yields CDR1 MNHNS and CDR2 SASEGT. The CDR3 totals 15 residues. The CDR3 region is CASSEPGRGLGEQYF. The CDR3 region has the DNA TGTGCCAGCAGTGAACCGGGGAGGGGGCTGGGTGAGCAGTACTTC.

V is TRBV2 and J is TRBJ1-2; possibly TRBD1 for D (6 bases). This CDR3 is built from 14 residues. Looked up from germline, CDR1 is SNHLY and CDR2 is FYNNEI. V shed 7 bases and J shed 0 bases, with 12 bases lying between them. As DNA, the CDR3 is TGTGCCAGCAACCTACAGGGTACTAACTATGGCTACACCTTC. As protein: CASNLQGTNYGYTF.

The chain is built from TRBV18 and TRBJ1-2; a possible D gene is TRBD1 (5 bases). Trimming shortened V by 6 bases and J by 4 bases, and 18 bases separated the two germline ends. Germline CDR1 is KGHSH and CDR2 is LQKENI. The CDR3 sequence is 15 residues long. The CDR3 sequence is CASSPRDSEGYGYTF. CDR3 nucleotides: TGTGCCAGCTCGCCTCGGGACTCCGAGGGCTATGGCTACACCTTC.

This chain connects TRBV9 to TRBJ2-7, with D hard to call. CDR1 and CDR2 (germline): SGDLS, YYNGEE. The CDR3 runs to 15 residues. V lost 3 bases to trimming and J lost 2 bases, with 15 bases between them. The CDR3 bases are TGTGCCAGCAGCGCGGATCCTGGACCGGCCTACGAGCAGTACTTC. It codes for CASSADPGPAYEQYF.